A single T cell receptor beta chain is shown here with its context. Antigen: not known. The V end was cut by 2 bases, the J end by 4 bases, with 12 bases between. Germline V gene sequence: CDR1 SNHLY, CDR2 FYNNEI. This CDR3 is 15 amino acids long. The data derive from a study of T cell repertoires in cytomegalovirus infection. Study-wide context: Public TCR beta signatures provided an indication of both CMV infection and a matching HLA type. Findings and limits, study-wide: HLA-C-restricted CMV-specific TCR beta clonotypes prevailed in the ex vivo response.

TCRdb analysed the reads with MiXCR anew, one entry per CDR3 protein. The data hold around 740,000 distinct CDR3 sequences, with roughly 35% observed a single time. The rearrangement uses TRBV2 and TRBJ2-1; possibly TRBD2 for D (6 bases). The sequencing sample was made of PBMCs. The TCR originated in a human donor in good health (CMV status not recorded). Some clones in this sample may be carry-over from other donors' samples. Here the CDR3 DNA reads TGTGCCAGCAGTGAAAGTATAGCGGAGTACAATGAGCAGTTCTTC. It encodes CASSESIAEYNEQFF.